This is a list of T cell receptor beta chains from one sample in a study of long-term antiretroviral therapy in people with HIV. TCRdb keeps only in-frame clones here, not all; method: immunoSEQ multiplex PCR. The sample records about 14,000 clones, approximately 73% being singletons. The sequencing here drew on unsorted PBMCs, taken 3.1 years after starting antiretroviral therapy. Receptors were obtained from a man aged 35 to 55 with HIV. Both conserved end residues are part of each CDR3. The D gene is left open where the match is weak. Rows give clone size only sometimes, using once, few, many, or a class for an expanded clone.

TRBV13,TRBJ2-7,14,TRBD2,-,CASSRTSGVDEQYF,TGTGCCAGCAGTCGCACTAGCGGGGTCGACGAGCAGTACTTC
TRBV11-3,TRBJ2-3,18,TRBD1,few,CASSLDMRTGTDTDTQYF,TGTGCCAGCAGCTTAGATATGAGGACAGGGACGGACACAGATACGCAGTATTTT
TRBV27,TRBJ1-1,16,-,-,CASSSLPGEGGTEAFF,TGTGCCAGCAGTTCCCTCCCGGGGGAGGGGGGCACTGAAGCTTTCTTT
TRBV29-1,TRBJ1-4,16,-,-,CSVVGLSGVHNEKLFF,TGCAGCGTTGTGGGGCTTTCAGGGGTCCATAATGAAAAACTGTTTTTT
TRBV19,TRBJ1-1,14,-,-,CASSVGQSNTEAFF,TGTGCCAGTAGTGTGGGGCAGTCGAACACTGAAGCTTTCTTT
TRBV27,TRBJ1-1,13,-,-,CASRLTGNTEAFF,TGTGCCAGCAGACTAACAGGGAACACTGAAGCTTTCTTT
TRBV6-6,TRBJ1-5,15,-,-,CASSYAGVDNQPQHF,TGTGCCAGCAGTTACGCTGGAGTGGACAATCAGCCCCAGCATTTT
TRBV29-1,TRBJ1-1,12,-,-,CSVQGMNTEAFF,TGCAGCGTCCAGGGTATGAACACTGAAGCTTTCTTT
TRBV25-1,TRBJ2-5,15,-,-,CASSDWDPGEETQYF,TGTGCCAGCAGTGACTGGGACCCGGGAGAAGAGACCCAGTACTTC
TRBV21-1,TRBJ2-5,14,-,-,CASYQGGGRETQYF,TGTGCCAGCTACCAGGGCGGGGGCCGGGAGACCCAGTACTTC
TRBV6-5,TRBJ1-2,15,-,-,CASSVSGHGNYGYTF,TGTGCCAGCAGTGTGTCGGGACACGGAAACTATGGCTACACCTTC
TRBV7-8,TRBJ1-2,15,-,-,CASSFTTALNYGYTF,TGTGCCAGCAGCTTTACGACAGCCCTTAACTATGGCTACACCTTC
TRBV19,TRBJ1-2,13,TRBD1,-,CASSEQGVGGYTF,TGTGCCAGTAGTGAACAGGGGGTGGGCGGCTACACCTTC
TRBV5-1,TRBJ2-2,17,TRBD2,-,CASSSELGLAGSGELFF,TGCGCCAGCAGTTCAGAGTTAGGACTAGCGGGGTCCGGGGAGCTGTTTTTT
TRBV11-2,TRBJ2-1,16,-,-,CASSSRGQTSYNEQFF,TGTGCCAGCAGCTCTAGAGGGCAGACCTCCTACAATGAGCAGTTCTTC
TRBV5-1,TRBJ1-2,17,TRBD1,-,CASSSGGRGRIDYGYTF,TGCGCCAGCAGCTCGGGGGGCAGGGGGCGGATCGACTATGGCTACACCTTC
TRBV5-1,TRBJ1-1,15,TRBD1,-,CASSSLQGTNTEAFF,TGCGCCAGCAGCTCGTTACAGGGGACGAACACTGAAGCTTTCTTT
TRBV5-1,TRBJ1-2,16,TRBD1,-,CASSLESGGLIYGYTF,TGCGCCAGCAGCTTGGAGTCAGGGGGATTAATCTATGGCTACACCTTC
TRBV27,TRBJ1-5,16,TRBD1,-,CASSPRGTGLNQPQHF,TGTGCCAGCAGCCCACGAGGGACAGGGCTTAATCAGCCCCAGCATTTT
TRBV15,TRBJ1-6,15,TRBD1,once,CATSREDRGDSPLHF,TGTGCCACCAGCAGGGAGGACAGGGGGGATTCACCCCTCCACTTT
TRBV7-6,TRBJ1-1,14,TRBD1,once,CASSLTGEYTEAFF,TGTGCCAGCAGCTTGACAGGGGAGTACACTGAAGCTTTCTTT
TRBV2,TRBJ1-3,12,-,-,CASSDMVDTIYF,TGTGCCAGCAGTGATATGGTAGACACCATATATTTT
TRBV6-6,TRBJ2-7,11,-,-,CASLRGGTQYF,TGTGCCAGCCTACGGGGCGGGACACAGTACTTC
TRBV29-1,TRBJ2-2,13,-,-,CSVSLANTGELFF,TGCAGCGTTAGTCTCGCAAACACCGGGGAGCTGTTTTTT
TRBV7-9,TRBJ2-3,19,TRBD2,-,CASSSSITSGGDGTDTQYF,TGTGCCAGCAGCTCCAGCATTACTAGCGGGGGGGACGGCACAGATACGCAGTATTTT
TRBV2,TRBJ1-2,12,-,few,CASSPDSYGYTF,TGTGCCAGCAGCCCGGACTCCTATGGCTACACCTTC
TRBV7-2,TRBJ2-7,13,-,-,CASSLAGFYEQYF,TGTGCCAGCAGCTTAGCCGGCTTCTACGAGCAGTACTTC
TRBV4-1,TRBJ1-4,16,-,-,CASSQVGISTNEKLFF,TGCGCCAGCAGCCAAGTAGGGATTTCAACTAATGAAAAACTGTTTTTT
TRBV9,TRBJ1-4,15,TRBD1,few,CASSVKGAINEKLFF,TGTGCCAGCAGCGTTAAGGGGGCGATTAATGAAAAACTGTTTTTT
TRBV18,TRBJ2-1,13,-,-,CASSRAYDNEQFF,TGTGCCAGCTCACGAGCTTACGACAATGAGCAGTTCTTC
TRBV5-6,TRBJ1-1,13,-,-,CASSFTGNTEAFF,TGTGCCAGCAGCTTTACAGGGAACACTGAAGCTTTCTTT
TRBV4-1,TRBJ2-7,16,TRBD2,-,CASSQVEAGGNYEQYF,TGCGCCAGCAGCCAAGTTGAAGCGGGGGGGAACTACGAGCAGTACTTC
TRBV7-9,TRBJ1-2,15,TRBD1,-,CASSSTGTEIYGYTF,TGTGCCAGCAGCTCGACCGGGACAGAGATCTATGGCTACACCTTC
TRBV5-6,TRBJ2-2,16,-,once,CASSLEVGGNTGELFF,TGTGCCAGCAGCTTGGAGGTGGGGGGGAACACCGGGGAGCTGTTTTTT
TRBV18,TRBJ2-7,13,-,-,CASSRGTAGEQYF,TGTGCCAGCTCCCGTGGGACCGCAGGGGAGCAGTACTTC
TRBV2,TRBJ2-1,13,TRBD1,-,CASPGTGGNEQFF,TGTGCCAGCCCAGGGACAGGGGGCAATGAGCAGTTCTTC
TRBV5-1,TRBJ1-3,16,TRBD1,-,CASSFGTAAEGNTIYF,TGCGCCAGCAGCTTCGGGACAGCCGCGGAGGGAAACACCATATATTTT
TRBV11-3,TRBJ2-2,14,-,-,CASSLDGENGELFF,TGTGCCAGCAGCTTAGATGGGGAAAACGGGGAGCTGTTTTTT
TRBV27,TRBJ2-7,13,-,few,CASSWTPTYEQYF,TGTGCCAGCAGTTGGACGCCTACCTACGAGCAGTACTTC
TRBV4-1,TRBJ1-1,12,-,once,CASASGATEAFF,TGCGCCAGCGCGTCTGGGGCCACTGAAGCTTTCTTT
TRBV5-4,TRBJ1-2,14,-,-,CASSPGQANYGYTF,TGTGCCAGCAGCCCGGGCCAGGCAAACTATGGCTACACCTTC
TRBV4-1,TRBJ2-7,14,TRBD2,-,CASSPGLARHEQYF,TGCGCCAGCAGCCCGGGACTAGCGCGTCACGAGCAGTACTTC
TRBV6-1,TRBJ1-5,15,-,-,CATEPPGRGNQPQHF,TGTGCCACTGAACCTCCGGGTCGGGGCAATCAGCCCCAGCATTTT
TRBV30,TRBJ1-6,15,TRBD1,-,CAWRFTGGYNSPLHF,TGTGCCTGGAGGTTCACAGGGGGGTACAATTCACCCCTCCACTTT
TRBV9,TRBJ2-5,16,TRBD1,-,CASSASGTGGGETQYF,TGTGCCAGCAGCGCTTCCGGGACAGGGGGCGGAGAGACCCAGTACTTC
TRBV27,TRBJ1-2,14,TRBD1,-,CASSPGQPIYGYTF,TGTGCCAGCAGTCCGGGACAGCCGATCTATGGCTACACCTTC
TRBV19,TRBJ2-2,13,-,-,CASSIRITGELFF,TGTGCCAGTAGTATAAGGATCACCGGGGAGCTGTTTTTT
TRBV6-1,TRBJ1-4,15,TRBD1,-,CASSGTDRGGEKLFF,TGTGCCAGCAGTGGGACGGACAGGGGCGGTGAAAAACTGTTTTTT
TRBV7-3,TRBJ1-1,13,-,-,CASSLQENTEAFF,TGTGCCAGCAGCTTACAGGAGAACACTGAAGCTTTCTTT
TRBV5-4,TRBJ1-1,14,-,-,CASRFGGAGTEAFF,TGTGCCAGCAGATTTGGGGGGGCCGGGACTGAAGCTTTCTTT
TRBV5-4,TRBJ2-1,19,TRBD2,-,CASSLVWSRGESSYNEQFF,TGTGCCAGCAGCTTGGTTTGGTCGCGGGGGGAGAGCTCCTACAATGAGCAGTTCTTC
TRBV7-9,TRBJ2-1,14,-,-,CASSLVGRDTEQFF,TGTGCCAGCAGCTTAGTTGGCCGGGACACGGAGCAGTTCTTC
TRBV10-2,TRBJ1-5,14,-,-,CASSDRQGPRAQHF,TGCGCCAGCAGTGATAGGCAGGGTCCCAGGGCCCAGCATTTT
TRBV5-4,TRBJ2-7,13,TRBD1,-,CASSLGTGLEQYF,TGTGCCAGCAGCCTAGGGACAGGGCTCGAGCAGTACTTC
TRBV11-2,TRBJ2-7,14,TRBD1,-,CASSRTGGAYEQYF,TGTGCCAGCAGCCGAACAGGGGGTGCCTACGAGCAGTACTTC
TRBV7-9,TRBJ2-7,16,-,-,CASSSVEDATTYEQYF,TGTGCCAGCAGCTCAGTGGAGGATGCTACAACCTACGAGCAGTACTTC
TRBV6-5,TRBJ1-5,14,-,-,CASSLSQGSQPQHF,TGTGCCAGCAGTCTCTCACAGGGATCTCAGCCCCAGCATTTT